What follows is one T cell receptor (beta chain) and its context. Antigen specificity is unknown. A read error may produce the germline difference seen at one junction end. Germline CDR1 is MNHEY and CDR2 is SVGAGI. CDR3 length: 13 amino acids. This sample's time point: pre-treatment sample, taken before nivolumab and TIL therapy. Most excised metastases sampled were pleural nodules or supraclavicular lymph nodes. Tumors were harvested before any PD-1/PD-L1 blockade. Sequencing used immunoSEQ v3. Produced via immunoSEQ multiplex PCR; TCRdb's table is partial and in-frame only. The repertoire holds approximately 12,000 clones, with about 54% as singletons. This sample was included in a study of TIL therapy for anti-PD-1-resistant metastatic lung cancer. At the level of the study: Most patients had lung adenocarcinoma. Broader study findings: Treatment-naive, never-smoker and oncogene-addicted patients were overrepresented in this highly selected cohort. Many TIL product clones were absent from baseline tumor, suggesting clonal contraction.

This TCR was recovered from a person between 25 and 79 years old with non-small cell lung cancer. Here the sequenced sample was tumor tissue, taken at baseline. The J gene is TRBJ2-1, the V gene TRBV6-5; D remains unclear. In DNA, the CDR3 is TGTGCCAGCGGTTATAGGCGTTACAATGAGCAGTTCTTC. Its translation is CASGYRRYNEQFF.